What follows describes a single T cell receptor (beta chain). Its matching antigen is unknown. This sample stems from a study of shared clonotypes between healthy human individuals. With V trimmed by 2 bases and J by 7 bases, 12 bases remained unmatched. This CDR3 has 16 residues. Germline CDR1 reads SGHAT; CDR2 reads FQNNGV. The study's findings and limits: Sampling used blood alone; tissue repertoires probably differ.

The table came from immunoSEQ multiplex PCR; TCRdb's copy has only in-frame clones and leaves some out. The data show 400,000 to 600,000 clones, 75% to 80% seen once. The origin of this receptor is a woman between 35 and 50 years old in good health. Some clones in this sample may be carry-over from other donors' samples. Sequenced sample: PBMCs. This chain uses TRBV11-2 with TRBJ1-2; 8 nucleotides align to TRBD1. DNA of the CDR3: TGTGCCAGCAGCTTATCCCCCTTTACAGGGGGGCTTGGCTACACCTTC. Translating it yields CASSLSPFTGGLGYTF.